This T cell receptor (beta chain) was retrieved from a study of T cells after yellow fever vaccination. General observations from the study: Abundant clonotypes (contaminants from the bulk population) could be present in FACS-sorted repertoires. Researchers report a weaker secondary response that nonetheless peaked faster, day 5 versus 15.

Trimming left V 4 bases short and J 6 bases short, with 16 bases between. Germline CDR1 is LGHDT and CDR2 is YNNKEL (reference sequence). The CDR3 contains 14 residues. Conversion of TCR transcripts into cDNA relied on 5'RACE template switching, which added a universal primer site and UMIs. TCRdb redid the calling of the 5' RACE reads with MiXCR, one entry per CDR3 protein. Among roughly 320,000 distinct CDR3 sequences listed, about 10% were seen once. As regards this clonotype: What it recognizes is unknown. Because the CDR3 is missing its conserved closing phenylalanine or tryptophan, this is likely a read error.

The clonotype originates from a man aged 18 to 35 who received the YFV17D yellow fever vaccine. J is TRBJ2-7 and V is TRBV3-1; D call uncertain. Sequencing used CD4+ T cells sorted from PBMCs, obtained 45 days after the yellow fever booster vaccination. The CDR3 loop is CASSRTGPGREQYY. The CDR3, as DNA: TGTGCCAGCAGCCGGACGGGCCCAGGCCGCGAGCAGTACTAC.